This TCR beta chain emerged from a study of T cell changes during pregnancy in multiple sclerosis. Generated by immunoSEQ multiplex PCR, the TCRdb table keeps only in-frame clones and is missing some. The sample carries about 40,000 clones, 70% to 90% recorded once. There are 15 residues in the CDR3. Germline lookup yields CDR1 SGHRS and CDR2 YFSETQ. V shed 0 bases and J shed 3 bases, with 12 bases lying between them. The J gene is TRBJ1-1, the V gene TRBV5-1; tentatively, D is TRBD1 (6 bases). This clonotype was sampled from a female donor with multiple sclerosis, enrolled in a pregnancy study. The starting material was CD4+ T cells from peripheral blood mononuclear cells, obtained in the first trimester of pregnancy. The DNA of the CDR3 is TGCGCCAGCAGCTTGGACAGGGCGTCGGACACTGAAGCTTTCTTT. It encodes CASSLDRASDTEAFF.